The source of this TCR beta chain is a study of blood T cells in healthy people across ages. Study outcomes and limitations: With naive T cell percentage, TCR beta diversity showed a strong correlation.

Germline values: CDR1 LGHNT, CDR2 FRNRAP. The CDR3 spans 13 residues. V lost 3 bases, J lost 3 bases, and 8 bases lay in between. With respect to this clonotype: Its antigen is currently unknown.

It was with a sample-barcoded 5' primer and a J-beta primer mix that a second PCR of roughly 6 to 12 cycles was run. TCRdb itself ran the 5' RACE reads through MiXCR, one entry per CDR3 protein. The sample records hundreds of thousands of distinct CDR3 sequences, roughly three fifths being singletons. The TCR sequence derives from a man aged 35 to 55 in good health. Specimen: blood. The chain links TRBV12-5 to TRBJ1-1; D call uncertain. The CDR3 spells CASGFSGDTEAFF. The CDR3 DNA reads TGTGCTAGTGGTTTCTCCGGGGACACTGAAGCTTTCTTT.